The clone carrying this TCR beta chain came up a few times. Its specificity is not known. This sample is part of a study of response to subunit inactivated influenza vaccine. General observations from the study: Every seasonal influenza vaccination brings in few new T cells, the authors suggested.

TCRdb itself ran the RT-PCR reads through MiXCR, one entry per CDR3 protein. Of over 300,000 distinct CDR3 sequences in the sample, around a fifth were seen once. With 4 bases removed from V and 4 bases from J, the gap between germline ends came to 22 bases. This CDR3 is built from 17 residues. CDR1 is LGHDT and CDR2 is YNNKEL in the germline V gene (reference sequence). The TCR sequence derives from a man in his fifties or sixties who received an inactivated influenza vaccine. Sequenced here: PBMCs from blood, sampled less than 22 months after vaccination. This chain joins TRBV3-1 and TRBJ1-2, with D possibly being TRBD1 (6 bases). The CDR3 here is CASSLREGVARSYGYTF. CDR3 DNA: TGTGCCAGCAGCCTGCGTGAGGGGGTGGCGAGGAGCTATGGCTACACCTTC.